This T cell receptor beta chain was identified in a study of post-analysis software for immune sequencing data. Study results and limitations: TRBV5-6, TRBV5-1 and TRBV20-1 belonged to a set of about five TRBV segments that were more frequent in patients than controls.

As for this clonotype: Its antigen is undetermined.

CDR3 size: 15 residues. The V end lost 6 bases, the J end lost 5 bases, and 17 bases lay between the germline ends. CDR1 and CDR2 (germline): SGHRS, YFSETQ. Unique molecular identifiers were built into the TCR beta cDNA libraries. A single record per CDR3 protein comes from TCRdb applying MiXCR to the PCR reads. The sample lists some 260,000 distinct CDR3 sequences; 36% were seen once. Sequenced input: blood. This clonotype originated in a girl aged 5-17 years with multiple sclerosis. The chain joins TRBV5-1 to TRBJ1-4, with D perhaps matching TRBD1 (6 bases). CDR3 loop: CASNSGGTQNEKLFF. The CDR3 region has the DNA TGCGCCAGCAACTCCGGTGGGACACAGAATGAAAAACTGTTTTTT.